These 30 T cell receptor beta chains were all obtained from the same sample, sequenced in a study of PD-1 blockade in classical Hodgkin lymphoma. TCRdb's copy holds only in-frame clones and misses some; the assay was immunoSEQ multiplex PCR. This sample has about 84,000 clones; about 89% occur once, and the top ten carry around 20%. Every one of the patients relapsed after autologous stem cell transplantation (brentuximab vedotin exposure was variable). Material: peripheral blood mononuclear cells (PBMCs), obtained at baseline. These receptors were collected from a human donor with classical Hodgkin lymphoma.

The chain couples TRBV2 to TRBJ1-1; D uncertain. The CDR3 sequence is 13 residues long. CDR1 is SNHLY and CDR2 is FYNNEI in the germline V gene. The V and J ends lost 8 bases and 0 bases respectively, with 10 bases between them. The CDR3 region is CASGSLMNTEAFF. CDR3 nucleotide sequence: TGTGCCAGCGGAAGCCTCATGAACACTGAAGCTTTCTTT.

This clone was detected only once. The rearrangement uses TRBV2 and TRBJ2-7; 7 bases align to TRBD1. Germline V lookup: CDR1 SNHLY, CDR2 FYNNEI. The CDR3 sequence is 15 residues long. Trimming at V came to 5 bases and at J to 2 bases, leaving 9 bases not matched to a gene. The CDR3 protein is CASSTPGQRTYEQYF. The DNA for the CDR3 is TGTGCCAGCAGTACTCCGGGACAGAGAACCTACGAGCAGTACTTC.

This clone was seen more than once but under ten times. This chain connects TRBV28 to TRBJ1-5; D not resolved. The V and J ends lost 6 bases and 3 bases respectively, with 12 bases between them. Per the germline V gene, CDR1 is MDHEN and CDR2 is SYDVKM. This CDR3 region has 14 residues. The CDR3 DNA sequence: TGTGCCAGCAGCCGAGGACGGCTCAATCAGCCCCAGCATTTT. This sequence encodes CASSRGRLNQPQHF.

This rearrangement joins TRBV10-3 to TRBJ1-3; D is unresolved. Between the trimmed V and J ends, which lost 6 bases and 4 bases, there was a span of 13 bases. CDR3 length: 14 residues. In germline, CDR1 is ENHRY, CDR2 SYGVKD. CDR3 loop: CAISWTKAGNTIYF. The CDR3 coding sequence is TGTGCCATCAGCTGGACGAAGGCCGGAAACACCATATATTTT.

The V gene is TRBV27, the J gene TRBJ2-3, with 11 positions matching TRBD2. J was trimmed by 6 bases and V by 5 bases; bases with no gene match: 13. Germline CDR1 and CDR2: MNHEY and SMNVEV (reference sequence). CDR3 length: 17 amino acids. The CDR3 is CASSPYLTSGSLDTQYF. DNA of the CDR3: TGTGCCAGCAGTCCATACCTCACTAGCGGGAGTCTGGATACGCAGTATTTT.

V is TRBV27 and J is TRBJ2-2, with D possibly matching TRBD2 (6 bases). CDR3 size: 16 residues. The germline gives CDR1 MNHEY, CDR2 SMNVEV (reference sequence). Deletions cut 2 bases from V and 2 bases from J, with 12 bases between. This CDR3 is CASSLLGTYNTGELFF. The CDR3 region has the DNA TGTGCCAGCAGTTTACTCGGGACTTATAACACCGGGGAGCTGTTTTTT.

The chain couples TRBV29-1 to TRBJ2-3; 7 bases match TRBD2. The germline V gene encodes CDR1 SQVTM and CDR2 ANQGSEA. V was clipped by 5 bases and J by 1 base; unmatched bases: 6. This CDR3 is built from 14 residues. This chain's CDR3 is CSVSGGSGTDTQYF. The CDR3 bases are TGCAGCGTTTCTGGCGGGAGCGGCACAGATACGCAGTATTTT.

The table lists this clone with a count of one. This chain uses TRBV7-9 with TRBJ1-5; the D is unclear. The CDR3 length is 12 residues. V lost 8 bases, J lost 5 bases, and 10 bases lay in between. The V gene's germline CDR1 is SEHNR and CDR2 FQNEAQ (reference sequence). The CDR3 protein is CASGWRDQPQHF. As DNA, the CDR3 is TGTGCCAGCGGATGGCGCGATCAGCCCCAGCATTTT.

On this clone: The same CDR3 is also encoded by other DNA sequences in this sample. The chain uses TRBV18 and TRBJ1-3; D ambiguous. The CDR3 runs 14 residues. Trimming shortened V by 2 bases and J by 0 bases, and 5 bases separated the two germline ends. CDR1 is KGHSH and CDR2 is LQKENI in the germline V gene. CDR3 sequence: CASSPGSSGNTIYF. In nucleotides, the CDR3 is TGTGCCAGCTCACCAGGGAGCTCTGGAAACACCATATATTTT.

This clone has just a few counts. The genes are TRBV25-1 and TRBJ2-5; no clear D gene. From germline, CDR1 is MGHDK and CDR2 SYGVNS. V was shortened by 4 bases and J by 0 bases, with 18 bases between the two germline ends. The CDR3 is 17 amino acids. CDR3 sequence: CASSGNGHPGNQETQYF. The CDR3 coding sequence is TGTGCCAGCAGTGGAAACGGCCACCCCGGTAACCAAGAGACCCAGTACTTC.

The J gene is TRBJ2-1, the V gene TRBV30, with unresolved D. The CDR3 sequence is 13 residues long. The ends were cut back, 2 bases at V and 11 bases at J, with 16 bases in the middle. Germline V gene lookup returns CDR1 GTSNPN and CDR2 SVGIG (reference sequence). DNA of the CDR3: TGTGCCTGGAGTTTGCGGACCCCCGGCAAGCAGTTCTTC. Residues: CAWSLRTPGKQFF.

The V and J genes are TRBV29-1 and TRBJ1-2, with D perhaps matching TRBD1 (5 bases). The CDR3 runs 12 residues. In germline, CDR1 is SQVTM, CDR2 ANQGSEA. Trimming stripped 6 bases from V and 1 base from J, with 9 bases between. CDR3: CSVDDSNYGYTF. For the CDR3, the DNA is TGCAGCGTCGACGACAGTAACTATGGCTACACCTTC.

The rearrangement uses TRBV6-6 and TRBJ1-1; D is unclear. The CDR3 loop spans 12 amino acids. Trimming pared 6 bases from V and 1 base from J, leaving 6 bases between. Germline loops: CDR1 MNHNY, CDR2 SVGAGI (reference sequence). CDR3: CASRNKNTEAFF. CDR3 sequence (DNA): TGTGCCAGCAGGAACAAGAACACTGAAGCTTTCTTT.

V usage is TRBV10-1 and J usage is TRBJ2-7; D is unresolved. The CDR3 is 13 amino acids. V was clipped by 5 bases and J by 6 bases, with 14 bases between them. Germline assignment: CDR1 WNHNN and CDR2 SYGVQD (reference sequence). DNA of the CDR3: TGCGCCAGCAGTAAATCCCTATCTGGCGAGCAGTACTTC. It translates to CASSKSLSGEQYF.

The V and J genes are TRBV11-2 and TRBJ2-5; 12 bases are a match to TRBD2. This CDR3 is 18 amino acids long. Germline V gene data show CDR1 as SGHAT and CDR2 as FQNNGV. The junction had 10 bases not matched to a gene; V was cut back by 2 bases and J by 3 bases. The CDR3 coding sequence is TGTGCCAGCAGCTTATTCCCGGGGACTAGCGGGCCTAAAGAGACCCAGTACTTC. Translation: CASSLFPGTSGPKETQYF.

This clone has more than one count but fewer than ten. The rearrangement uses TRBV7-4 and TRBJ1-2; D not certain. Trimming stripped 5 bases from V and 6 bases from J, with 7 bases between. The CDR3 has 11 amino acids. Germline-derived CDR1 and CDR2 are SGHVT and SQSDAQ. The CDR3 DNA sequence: TGTGCCAGCAGCAGAATGGATGGCTACACCTTC. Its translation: CASSRMDGYTF.

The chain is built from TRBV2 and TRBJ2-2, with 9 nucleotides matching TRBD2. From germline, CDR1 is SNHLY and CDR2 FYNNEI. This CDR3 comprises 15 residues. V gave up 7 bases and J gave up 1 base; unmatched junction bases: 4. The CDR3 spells CASTQTSGNTGELFF. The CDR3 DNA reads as TGTGCCAGCACCCAGACTAGCGGGAACACCGGGGAGCTGTTTTTT. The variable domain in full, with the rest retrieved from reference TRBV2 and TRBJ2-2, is EPEVTQTPSHQVTQMGQEVILRCVPISNHLYFYWYRQILGQKVEFLVSFYNNEISEKSEIFDDQFSVERPDGSNFTLKIRSTKLEDSAMYFCASTQTSGNTGELFFGEGSRLTVL.

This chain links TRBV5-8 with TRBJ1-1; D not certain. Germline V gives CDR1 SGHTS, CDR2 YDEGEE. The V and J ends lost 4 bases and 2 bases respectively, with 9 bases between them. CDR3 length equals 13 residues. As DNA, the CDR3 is TGTGCCAGCAGCCCGAGGCTTAACACTGAAGCTTTCTTT. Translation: CASSPRLNTEAFF.

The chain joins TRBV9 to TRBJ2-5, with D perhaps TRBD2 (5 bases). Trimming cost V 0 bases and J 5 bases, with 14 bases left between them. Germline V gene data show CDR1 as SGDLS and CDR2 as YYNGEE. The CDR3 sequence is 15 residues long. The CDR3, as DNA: TGTGCCAGCAGCGTAGGTCCCTCGGAGCGGGAGACCCAGTACTTC. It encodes CASSVGPSERETQYF.

The CDR3 is CASSPSLPGQGATNEKLFF. Written as DNA, the CDR3 is TGTGCCAGCTCACCCTCATTACCGGGACAGGGGGCAACTAATGAAAAACTGTTTTTT. V is TRBV18 and J is TRBJ1-4; 11 bases agree with TRBD1. The CDR3 runs 19 residues. Germline assignment: CDR1 KGHSH and CDR2 LQKENI. V shed 3 bases, J shed 0 bases, and the junction held 9 bases outside the gene matches.

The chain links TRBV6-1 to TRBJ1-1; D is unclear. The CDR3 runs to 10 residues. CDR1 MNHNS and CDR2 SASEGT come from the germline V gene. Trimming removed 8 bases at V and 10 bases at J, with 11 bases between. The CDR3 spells CASQRELAFF. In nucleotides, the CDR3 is TGTGCCAGCCAAAGAGAGTTAGCTTTCTTT.

CDR3 nucleotide sequence: TGTGCCAGCAGCCAAGATAGGGTGAGCTCTGGAAACACCATATATTTT. This gives the protein CASSQDRVSSGNTIYF. The chain employs TRBV4-2 and TRBJ1-3, with D unresolved. CDR3 length: 16 residues. Trimming stripped 0 bases from V and 0 bases from J, with 9 bases between. The V gene's germline CDR1 is LGHNA and CDR2 YNFKEQ.

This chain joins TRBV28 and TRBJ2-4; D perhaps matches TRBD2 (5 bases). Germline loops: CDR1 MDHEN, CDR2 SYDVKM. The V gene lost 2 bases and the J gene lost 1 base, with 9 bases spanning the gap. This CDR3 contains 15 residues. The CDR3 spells CASSLEGSAKNIQYF. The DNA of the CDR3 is TGTGCCAGCAGTTTAGAAGGGAGCGCCAAAAACATTCAGTACTTC. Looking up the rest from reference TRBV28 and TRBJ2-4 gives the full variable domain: DVKVTQSSRYLVKRTGEKVFLECVQDMDHENMFWYRQDPGLGLRLIYFSYDVKMKEKGDIPEGYSVSREKKERFSLILESASTNQTSMYLCASSLEGSAKNIQYFGAGTRLSVL.

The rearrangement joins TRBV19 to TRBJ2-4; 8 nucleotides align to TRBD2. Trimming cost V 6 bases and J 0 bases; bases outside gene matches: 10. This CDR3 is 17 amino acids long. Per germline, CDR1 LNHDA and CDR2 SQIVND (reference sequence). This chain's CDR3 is CASRSSASGLAKNIQYF. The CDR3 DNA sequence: TGTGCCAGTAGGAGCTCGGCTAGCGGGTTAGCCAAAAACATTCAGTACTTC.

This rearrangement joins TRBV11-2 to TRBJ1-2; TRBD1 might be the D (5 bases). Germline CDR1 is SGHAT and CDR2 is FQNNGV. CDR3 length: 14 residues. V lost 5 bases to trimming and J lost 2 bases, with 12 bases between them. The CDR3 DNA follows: TGTGCCAGCAGCCGCCCCGGACAAAACTATGGCTACACCTTC. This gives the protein CASSRPGQNYGYTF.

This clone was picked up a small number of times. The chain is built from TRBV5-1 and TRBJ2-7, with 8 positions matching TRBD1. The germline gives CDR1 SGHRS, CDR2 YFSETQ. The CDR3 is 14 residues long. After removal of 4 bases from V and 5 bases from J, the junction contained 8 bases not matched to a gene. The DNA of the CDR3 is TGCGCCAGCAGCCTAGGACAGGGAAGGGACGAGCAGTACTTC. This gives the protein CASSLGQGRDEQYF. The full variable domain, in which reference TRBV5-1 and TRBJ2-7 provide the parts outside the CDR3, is KAGVTQTPRYLIKTRGQQVTLSCSPISGHRSVSWYQQTPGQGLQFLFEYFSETQRNKGNFPGRFSGRQFSNSRSEMNVSTLELGDSALYLCASSLGQGRDEQYFGPGTRLTVT.

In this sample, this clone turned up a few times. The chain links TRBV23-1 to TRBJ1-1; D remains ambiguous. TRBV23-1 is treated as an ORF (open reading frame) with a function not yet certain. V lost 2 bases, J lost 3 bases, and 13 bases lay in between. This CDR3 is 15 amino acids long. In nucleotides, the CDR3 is TGCGCCAGCAGTCAAGGAAAGGGAGTGGACACTGAAGCTTTCTTT. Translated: CASSQGKGVDTEAFF.

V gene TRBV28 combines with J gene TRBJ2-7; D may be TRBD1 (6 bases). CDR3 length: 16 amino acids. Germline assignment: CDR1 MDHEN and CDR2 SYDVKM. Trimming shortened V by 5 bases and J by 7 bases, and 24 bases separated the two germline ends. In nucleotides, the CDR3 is TGTGCCAGCAGTGAAATAAAGGCAGGGACATCGGGAGAGCAGTACTTC. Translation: CASSEIKAGTSGEQYF.

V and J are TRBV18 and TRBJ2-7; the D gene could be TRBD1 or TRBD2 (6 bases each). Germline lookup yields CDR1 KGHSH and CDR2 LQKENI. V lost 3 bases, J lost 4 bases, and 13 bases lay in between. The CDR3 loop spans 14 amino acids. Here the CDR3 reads CASSPAGGVYEQYF. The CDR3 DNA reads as TGTGCCAGCTCACCGGCCGGGGGCGTTTACGAGCAGTACTTC.

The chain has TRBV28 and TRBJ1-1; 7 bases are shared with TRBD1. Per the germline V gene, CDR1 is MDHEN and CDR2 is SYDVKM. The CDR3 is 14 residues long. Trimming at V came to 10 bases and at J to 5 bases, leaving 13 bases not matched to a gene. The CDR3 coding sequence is TGTGCCACGAGTTACAGGGGTGGATTGACTGAAGCTTTCTTT. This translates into CATSYRGGLTEAFF.